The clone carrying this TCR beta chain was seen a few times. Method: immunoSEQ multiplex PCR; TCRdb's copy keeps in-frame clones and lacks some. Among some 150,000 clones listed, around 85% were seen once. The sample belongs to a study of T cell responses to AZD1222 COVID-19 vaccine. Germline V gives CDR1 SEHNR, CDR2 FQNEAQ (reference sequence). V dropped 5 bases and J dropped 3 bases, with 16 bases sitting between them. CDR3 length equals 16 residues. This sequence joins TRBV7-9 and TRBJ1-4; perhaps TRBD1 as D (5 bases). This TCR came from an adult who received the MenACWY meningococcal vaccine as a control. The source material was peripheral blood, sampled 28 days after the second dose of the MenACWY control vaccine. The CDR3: CASSALPGDPNEKLFF. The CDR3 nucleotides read TGTGCCAGCAGCGCACTGCCGGGGGATCCTAATGAAAAACTGTTTTTT.